What follows describes a single TCR beta chain. It was negative isolation that provided the CD8+ and CD4+ T cells, whereas TEMRA cells were enriched by FACS. Reverse transcription of roughly 0.5 to 1 ug RNA was performed with random hexamers. Coverage of TCR beta CDR3 amplification by immunoSEQ multiplex PCR extended to 54 Vbeta and 13 Jbeta. TCRdb processed the immunoSEQ multiplex PCR reads anew with MiXCR; each CDR3 protein has one entry. Of just over 300,000 distinct CDR3 sequences listed, 92% are singletons. These data are taken from a study of CD8 T cells in Susac syndrome. Material for sequencing was CD4+ T cells from PBMCs. The sequence came from a human donor with multiple sclerosis.

CDR3 coding DNA: TGTGCCTGGACCCCCATGTCCGGGATAAGGGGGGAAAGCTCCTATAATTCACCCCTCCACTTT. It translates to CAWTPMSGIRGESSYNSPLHF. This chain joins TRBV30 and TRBJ1-6; a possible D gene is TRBD1 (6 bases). Germline values: CDR1 GTSNPN, CDR2 SVGIG (reference sequence). Deletions cut 4 bases from V and 0 bases from J, with 28 bases between. There are 21 residues in the CDR3.